The rows below give T cell receptor beta chains drawn from one sample of a study of blood T cells in healthy people across ages. TCRdb recomputed calls from the 5' RACE reads with MiXCR, one row per CDR3 protein. The sample includes 2 million or so distinct CDR3 sequences, 40% to 55% of them seen just once. The sequenced sample was blood. Source of these receptors: a woman aged 40 to 49 in good health. The conserved cysteine and the conserved F or W are not part of the CDR3 here. The order of the fields is clone size, V gene, J gene, CDR3 protein. Clone size, where shown, is once, few, many, or a class for clones that have expanded.

clone size: few
V gene: TRBV9
J gene: TRBJ2-1
CDR3 protein: ASSDTGTGSYNEQF

clone size: few
V gene: TRBV29-1
J gene: TRBJ2-1
CDR3 protein: SVEAPRQGRDEQF

clone size: few
V gene: TRBV4-1
J gene: .
CDR3 protein: ASSQQMTGLETQY

clone size: .
V gene: TRBV28
J gene: TRBJ2-5
CDR3 protein: ASSPLESSGQETQY

clone size: .
V gene: TRBV20-1
J gene: TRBJ1-2
CDR3 protein: SAREGLDGYT

clone size: .
V gene: TRBV28
J gene: TRBJ2-5
CDR3 protein: ASRGGQWETQY

clone size: few
V gene: TRBV28
J gene: TRBJ2-3
CDR3 protein: ASKTRLAPGTDTQY

clone size: .
V gene: TRBV6-5
J gene: TRBJ2-7
CDR3 protein: ASKLYAGQGTHEQY

clone size: few
V gene: TRBV7-9
J gene: TRBJ2-3
CDR3 protein: ASSQSPGGSTSTDTQY

clone size: .
V gene: TRBV11-2
J gene: TRBJ2-3
CDR3 protein: ASSQLTGAGLARGDTQY

clone size: .
V gene: TRBV6-2/TRBV6-3
J gene: TRBJ2-3
CDR3 protein: ASSYSSPSRSDTQY

clone size: .
V gene: TRBV28
J gene: TRBJ1-2
CDR3 protein: ASSLFPGANYGYT

clone size: .
V gene: TRBV7-2
J gene: TRBJ2-4
CDR3 protein: ASSLTASLREQY

clone size: .
V gene: TRBV2
J gene: TRBJ2-6
CDR3 protein: ASSEWGRGAHSGANALT